The sequence of this TCR beta chain was determined in a study of blood T cells in healthy people across ages. Findings and limits, study-wide: It was held that diversity estimates obtained from one million T cells represented underestimates.

The second PCR ran roughly 7 to 12 cycles with a sample-barcoded 5' primer and J-beta primers. TCRdb reprocessed the 5' RACE reads via MiXCR and lists one record per CDR3 protein. This sample has 910,000 or so distinct CDR3 sequences; 51% occur once, and the top ten carry about a fifth. In its sample, this clonotype was seen many times. The antigen remains undetermined. Per the germline V gene, CDR1 is MNHEY and CDR2 is SVGEGT. CDR3 length: 11 amino acids. V lost 6 bases, J lost 4 bases, and 6 bases lay in between. The sequence was collected from a woman aged 55-69 years in good health. Sequencing was done on a sample of blood. This chain joins TRBV6-2 or TRBV6-3 and TRBJ2-5; D uncertain. The CDR3 DNA reads TGTGCCAGCAGCATAAGAGAGACCCAGTACTTC. Its translation: CASSIRETQYF.